A selection of T cell receptor beta chains follows, all from one sample in a study of blood T cell repertoires in COVID-19. Clones were read by immunoSEQ multiplex PCR, and TCRdb kept only the in-frame ones, dropping some. The sample includes fewer than 100,000 clones, around 90% of them seen just once. Sequencing was carried out using peripheral blood. These receptors came from a woman aged 80 or over with acute or convalescent COVID-19. CDR3s include the opening cysteine and the closing phenylalanine or tryptophan. The D gene is left open where the match is weak. Expanded clones are given a class, and other clones once, few, many or no size at all.

v_call,clone_size,j_call,d_call,cdr3_aa,cdr3_nt
TRBV4-2,NA,TRBJ2-7,NA,CASSQVGGPGTYEQYF,TGTGCCAGCAGCCAAGTAGGCGGGCCTGGCACCTACGAGCAGTACTTC
TRBV19,NA,TRBJ1-6,NA,CASSIGWGDSPLHF,TGTGCCAGTAGTATTGGGTGGGGGGACTCACCCCTCCACTTT
TRBV9,NA,TRBJ2-5,TRBD2,CASSVGNGLAGEETQYF,TGTGCCAGCAGCGTAGGCAATGGTTTGGCGGGAGAGGAGACCCAGTACTTC
TRBV19,NA,TRBJ2-7,TRBD2,CASSPSGGRGLAGRNEQYF,TGTGCCAGTAGCCCCTCAGGGGGCCGGGGACTAGCGGGAAGAAACGAGCAGTACTTC
TRBV6-5,NA,TRBJ1-2,TRBD1,CASSYRTGDDGYTF,TGTGCCAGCAGTTACCGGACAGGGGACGATGGCTACACCTTC
TRBV10-1,NA,TRBJ1-2,TRBD1,CASSGFRSPTGQGAANYGYTF,TGCGCCAGCAGTGGTTTCAGATCCCCTACGGGACAGGGGGCCGCTAACTATGGCTACACCTTC
TRBV7-3,NA,TRBJ2-1,TRBD2,CASSSGTSGYNEQFF,TGTGCCAGCAGCTCGGGGACTAGCGGTTACAATGAGCAGTTCTTC
TRBV4-1,NA,TRBJ1-1,NA,CASSPSFSRSVNTEAFF,TGCGCCAGCAGCCCTAGCTTCTCGAGGTCGGTGAACACTGAAGCTTTCTTT
TRBV19,NA,TRBJ2-7,TRBD1,CASSPRDRGTYEQYF,TGTGCCAGTAGTCCCCGGGACAGGGGAACATACGAGCAGTACTTC
TRBV28,NA,TRBJ1-6,TRBD1,CASSSGTVNNSPLHF,TGTGCCAGCAGTTCTGGGACAGTTAACAATTCACCCCTCCACTTT
TRBV19,once,TRBJ1-6,NA,CATTQAVYTNSPLHF,TGTGCCACCACTCAGGCCGTTTATACAAATTCACCCCTCCACTTT
TRBV15,NA,TRBJ1-2,NA,CATSRGNKPNYGYTF,TGTGCCACCAGCAGAGGAAATAAGCCTAACTATGGCTACACCTTC
TRBV7-8,NA,TRBJ2-5,TRBD2,CASSWGQTSGDF,TGTGCCAGCAGCTGGGGCCAGACTAGCGGGGACTTC
TRBV5-1,once,TRBJ2-3,TRBD2,CASSWTGTSGTDTQYF,TGCGCCAGCAGCTGGACCGGGACTAGCGGGACAGATACGCAGTATTTT
TRBV7-9,NA,TRBJ2-1,TRBD2,CASSFRRGLAVSNEQFF,TGTGCCAGCAGCTTCCGACGCGGACTAGCGGTCTCCAATGAGCAGTTCTTC
TRBV19,NA,TRBJ1-5,NA,CASSLQDQPQHF,TGTGCCAGTAGTCTCCAGGATCAGCCCCAGCATTTT
TRBV5-8,few,TRBJ2-1,NA,CASSLPGTSRGNEQFF,TGTGCCAGCAGCCTGCCGGGGACTTCGAGGGGCAATGAGCAGTTCTTC
TRBV29-1,few,TRBJ2-7,TRBD2,CSVTGTSGSYEQYF,TGCAGCGTCACTGGGACTAGCGGGAGCTACGAGCAGTACTTC
TRBV13,NA,TRBJ2-4,NA,CASTRRDFENIQYF,TGTGCCAGCACCCGAAGGGACTTCGAAAACATTCAGTACTTC
TRBV18,NA,TRBJ1-2,NA,CASSPPENYGYTF,TGTGCCAGCTCACCACCCGAGAACTATGGCTACACCTTC
TRBV10-1,NA,TRBJ1-4,NA,CASSESCRVTNEKLFF,TGCGCCAGCAGTGAGTCGTGCAGGGTAACTAATGAAAAACTGTTTTTT
TRBV5-1,few,TRBJ2-1,TRBD2,CASSSHSGRRSYNEQFF,TGCGCCAGCAGCTCCCATAGCGGGAGGCGCTCCTACAATGAGCAGTTCTTC
TRBV7-2,NA,TRBJ2-1,TRBD1,CASSQDRGPGNEQFF,TGTGCCAGCAGCCAAGACAGGGGGCCTGGAAATGAGCAGTTCTTC
TRBV6-2/TRBV6-3,NA,TRBJ2-7,NA,CASSLEPSYEQYF,TGTGCCAGCAGTCTCGAGCCCTCCTACGAGCAGTACTTC
TRBV6-5,NA,TRBJ1-5,NA,CASSQQDQPQHF,TGTGCCAGCAGCCAACAGGATCAGCCCCAGCATTTT
TRBV2,NA,TRBJ2-3,NA,CASSEDRSTDTQYF,TGTGCCAGCAGTGAAGACAGGAGCACAGATACGCAGTATTTT
TRBV4-2,NA,TRBJ1-4,NA,CASSQRGEKLFF,TGTGCCAGCAGCCAGCGGGGGGAAAAACTGTTTTTT
TRBV2,NA,TRBJ2-4,NA,CASRLSGVLAKNIQYF,TGTGCCAGCAGATTATCCGGGGTCCTAGCCAAAAACATTCAGTACTTC
TRBV6-5,once,TRBJ2-7,TRBD2,CASSPSGGAGYEQYF,TGTGCCAGCAGTCCTAGCGGGGGGGCCGGCTACGAGCAGTACTTC
TRBV7-9,NA,TRBJ1-2,NA,CASSLGGGYTF,TGTGCCAGCAGCTTAGGAGGGGGCTACACCTTC
TRBV5-1,NA,TRBJ2-2,TRBD2,CASSPRVAGDGELFF,TGCGCCAGCAGCCCCCGTGTAGCGGGAGACGGGGAGCTGTTTTTT
TRBV9,once,TRBJ2-7,TRBD2,CASSPSSGEHSYEQYF,TGTGCCAGCAGCCCATCTAGCGGGGAACACTCCTACGAGCAGTACTTC
TRBV19,few,TRBJ2-5,TRBD1,CASSKRTGTQETQYF,TGTGCCAGTAGTAAACGGACAGGTACTCAAGAGACCCAGTACTTC
TRBV4-1,NA,TRBJ2-2,TRBD2,CASSQDRGLAGAPGELFF,TGCGCCAGCAGCCAAGACCGGGGACTAGCGGGAGCGCCCGGGGAGCTGTTTTTT
TRBV9,few,TRBJ2-1,TRBD2,CASSVTSGSLDDNEQFF,TGTGCCAGCAGCGTGACTAGCGGGAGTTTGGACGACAATGAGCAGTTCTTC
TRBV6-2/TRBV6-3,once,TRBJ2-7,TRBD2,CASSYSSLAGGPYEQYF,TGTGCCAGCAGTTACTCGAGTCTAGCGGGGGGCCCCTACGAGCAGTACTTC